This entry is about one T cell receptor beta chain. Each CDR3 protein is one row after TCRdb ran MiXCR on the PCR reads. The table lists some 93,000 distinct CDR3 sequences, roughly 23% of them singletons, with approximately 0.99% in the top ten. This record comes from a study of molecular identifiers for immune sequencing clone quantification. The V gene's germline CDR1 is MNHNY and CDR2 SVGAGI (reference sequence). This CDR3 region has 12 residues. V was cut by 5 bases and J by 7 bases, with 8 bases left in between. This TCR was sampled from a human donor in good health. Some libraries in this study had Jurkat cell RNA spiked in. The specimen sequenced was naive CD8+ T cells from blood, with Jurkat cell RNA spiked in. This sample's subset: FACS-sorted CD8+CD4-CCR7+CD45RA+ naive T cells. V is TRBV6-6 and J is TRBJ2-2, with D uncertain. The CDR3 here is CASSRDYGELFF. In nucleotides, the CDR3 is TGTGCCAGCAGTAGGGATTACGGGGAGCTGTTTTTT.